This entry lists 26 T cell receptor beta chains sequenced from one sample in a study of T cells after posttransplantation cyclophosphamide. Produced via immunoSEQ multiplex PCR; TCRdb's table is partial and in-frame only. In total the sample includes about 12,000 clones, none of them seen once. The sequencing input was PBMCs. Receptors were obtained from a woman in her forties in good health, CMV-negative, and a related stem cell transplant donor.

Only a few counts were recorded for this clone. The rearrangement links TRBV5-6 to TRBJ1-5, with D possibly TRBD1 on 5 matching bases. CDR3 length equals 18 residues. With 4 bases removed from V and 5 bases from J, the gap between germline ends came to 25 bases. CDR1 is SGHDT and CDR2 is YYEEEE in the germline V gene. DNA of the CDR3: TGTGCCAGCAGCGCTCTTCGGGAGGGCAGAGGGACTTATCAGCCCCAGCATTTT. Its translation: CASSALREGRGTYQPQHF.

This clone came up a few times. CDR3 bases: TGTGCCAGCAGCGAAGCCCTAGGCACTGAAGCTTTCTTT. Translation gives CASSEALGTEAFF. The chain is built from TRBV7-9 and TRBJ1-1; no reliable D call. The CDR3 runs to 13 residues. Trimming took 5 bases from V and 4 from J, leaving 11 bases between them. Germline assignment: CDR1 SEHNR and CDR2 FQNEAQ (reference sequence).

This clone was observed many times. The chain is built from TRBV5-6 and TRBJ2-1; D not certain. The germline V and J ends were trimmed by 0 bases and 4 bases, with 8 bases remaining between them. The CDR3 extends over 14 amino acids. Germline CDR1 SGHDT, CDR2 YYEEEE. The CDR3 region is CASSLGRRYNEQFF. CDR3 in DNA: TGTGCCAGCAGCTTGGGTCGGCGGTACAATGAGCAGTTCTTC. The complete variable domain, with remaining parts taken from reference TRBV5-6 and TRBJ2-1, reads DAGVTQSPTHLIKTRGQQVTLRCSPKSGHDTVSWYQQALGQGPQFIFQYYEEEERQRGNFPDRFSGHQFPNYSSELNVNALLLGDSALYLCASSLGRRYNEQFFGPGTRLTVL.

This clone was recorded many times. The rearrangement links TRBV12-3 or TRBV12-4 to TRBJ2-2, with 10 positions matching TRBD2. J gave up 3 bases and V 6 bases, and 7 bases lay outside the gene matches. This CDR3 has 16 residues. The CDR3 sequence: CASSERGGADTGELFF. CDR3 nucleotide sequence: TGTGCCAGCAGCGAGCGGGGGGGCGCGGACACCGGGGAGCTGTTTTTT.

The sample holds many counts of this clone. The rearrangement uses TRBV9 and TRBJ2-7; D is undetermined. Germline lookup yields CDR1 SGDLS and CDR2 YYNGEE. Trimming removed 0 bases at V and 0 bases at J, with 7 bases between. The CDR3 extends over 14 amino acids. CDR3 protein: CASSVGLHSYEQYF. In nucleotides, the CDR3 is TGTGCCAGCAGCGTAGGGTTACACTCCTACGAGCAGTACTTC.

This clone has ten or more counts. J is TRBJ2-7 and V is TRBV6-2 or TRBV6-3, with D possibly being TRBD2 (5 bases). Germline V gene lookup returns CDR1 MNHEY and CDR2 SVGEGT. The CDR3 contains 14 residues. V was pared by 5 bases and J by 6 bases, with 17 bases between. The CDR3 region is CASSQAVVPIEQYF. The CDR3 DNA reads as TGTGCCAGCAGTCAAGCGGTCGTTCCGATCGAGCAGTACTTC.

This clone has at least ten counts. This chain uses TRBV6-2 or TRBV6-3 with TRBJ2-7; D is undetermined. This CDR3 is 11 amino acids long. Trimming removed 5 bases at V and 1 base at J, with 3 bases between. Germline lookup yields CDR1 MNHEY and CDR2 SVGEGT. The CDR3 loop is CASSTSYEQYF. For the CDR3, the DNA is TGTGCCAGCAGTACATCCTACGAGCAGTACTTC.

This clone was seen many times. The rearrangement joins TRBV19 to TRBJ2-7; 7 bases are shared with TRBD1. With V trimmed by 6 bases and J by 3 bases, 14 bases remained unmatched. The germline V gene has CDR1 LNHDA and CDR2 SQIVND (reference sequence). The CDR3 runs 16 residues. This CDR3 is CASSLTGTETRYEQYF. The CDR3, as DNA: TGTGCCAGTAGCTTAACCGGGACAGAGACCCGCTACGAGCAGTACTTC.

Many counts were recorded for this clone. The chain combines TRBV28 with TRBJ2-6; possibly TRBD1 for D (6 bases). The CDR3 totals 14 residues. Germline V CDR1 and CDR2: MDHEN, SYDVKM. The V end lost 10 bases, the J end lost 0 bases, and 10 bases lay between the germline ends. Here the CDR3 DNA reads TGTGCCACCAGACAGGTCTCTGGGGCCAACGTCCTGACTTTC. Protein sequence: CATRQVSGANVLTF.

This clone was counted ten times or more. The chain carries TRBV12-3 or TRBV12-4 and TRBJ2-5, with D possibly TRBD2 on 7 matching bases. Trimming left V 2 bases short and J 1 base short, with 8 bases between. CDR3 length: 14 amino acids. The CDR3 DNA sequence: TGTGCCAGCAGTTTAAGGGGGGGCCAAGAGACCCAGTACTTC. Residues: CASSLRGGQETQYF.

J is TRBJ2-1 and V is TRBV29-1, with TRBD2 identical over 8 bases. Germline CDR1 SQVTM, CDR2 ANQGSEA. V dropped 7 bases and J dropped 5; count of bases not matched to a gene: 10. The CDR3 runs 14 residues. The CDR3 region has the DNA TGCAGCGGACTTGGTAGCGGGGATCACAATGAGCAGTTCTTC. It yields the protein CSGLGSGDHNEQFF.

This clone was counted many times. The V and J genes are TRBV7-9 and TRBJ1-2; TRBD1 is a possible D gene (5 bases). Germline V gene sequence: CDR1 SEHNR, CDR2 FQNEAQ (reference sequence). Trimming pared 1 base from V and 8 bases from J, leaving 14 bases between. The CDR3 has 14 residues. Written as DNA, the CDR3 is TGTGCCAGCAGCTTAGGAGGGACTCAGAGCGGCTACACCTTC. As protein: CASSLGGTQSGYTF.

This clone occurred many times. The CDR3 loop reads CASSLTPTRKLFF. The CDR3 nucleotides read TGTGCCAGCAGTTTGACACCTACCCGAAAACTGTTTTTT. The rearrangement links TRBV27 to TRBJ1-4; D is ambiguous. The CDR3 has 13 residues. Trimming removed 3 bases at V and 10 bases at J, with 12 bases between. Germline values: CDR1 MNHEY, CDR2 SMNVEV (reference sequence).

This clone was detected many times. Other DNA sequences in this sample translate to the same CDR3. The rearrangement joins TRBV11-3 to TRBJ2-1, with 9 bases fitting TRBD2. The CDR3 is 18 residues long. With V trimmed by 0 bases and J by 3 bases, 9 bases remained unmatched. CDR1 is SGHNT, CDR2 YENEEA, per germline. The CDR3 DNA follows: TGTGCCAGCAGCTTAGATCAAGGGGGGACTAGCAGCTACAATGAGCAGTTCTTC. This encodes CASSLDQGGTSSYNEQFF. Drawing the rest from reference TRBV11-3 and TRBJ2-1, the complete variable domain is EAGVVQSPRYKIIEKKQPVAFWCNPISGHNTLYWYLQNLGQGPELLIRYENEEAVDDSQLPKDRFSAERLKGVDSTLKIQPAELGDSAVYLCASSLDQGGTSSYNEQFFGPGTRLTVL.

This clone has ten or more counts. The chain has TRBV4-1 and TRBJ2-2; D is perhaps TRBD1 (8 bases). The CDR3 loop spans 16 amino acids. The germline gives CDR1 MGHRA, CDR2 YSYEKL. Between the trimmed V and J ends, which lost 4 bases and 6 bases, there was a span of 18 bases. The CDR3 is CASSPGQVGGPGELFF. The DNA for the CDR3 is TGCGCCAGCAGCCCGGGACAGGTGGGGGGGCCCGGGGAGCTGTTTTTT.

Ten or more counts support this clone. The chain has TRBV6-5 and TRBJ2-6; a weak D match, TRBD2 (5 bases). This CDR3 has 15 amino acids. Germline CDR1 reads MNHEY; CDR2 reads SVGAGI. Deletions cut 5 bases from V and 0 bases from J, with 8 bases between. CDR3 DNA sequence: TGTGCCAGCAGTATGAGCGGCTCTGGGGCCAACGTCCTGACTTTC. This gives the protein CASSMSGSGANVLTF.

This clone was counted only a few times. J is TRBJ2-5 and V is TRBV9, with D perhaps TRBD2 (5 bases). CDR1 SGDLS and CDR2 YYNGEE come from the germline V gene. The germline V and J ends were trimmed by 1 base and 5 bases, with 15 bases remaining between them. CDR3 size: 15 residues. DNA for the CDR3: TGTGCCAGCAGCGTAAGGGCGGGCGCGGAGGAGACCCAGTACTTC. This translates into CASSVRAGAEETQYF.

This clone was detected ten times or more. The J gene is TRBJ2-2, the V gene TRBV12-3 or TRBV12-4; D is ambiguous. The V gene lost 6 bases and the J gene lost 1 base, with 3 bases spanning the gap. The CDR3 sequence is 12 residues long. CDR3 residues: CASSKNTGELFF. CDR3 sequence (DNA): TGTGCCAGCAGCAAGAACACCGGGGAGCTGTTTTTT.

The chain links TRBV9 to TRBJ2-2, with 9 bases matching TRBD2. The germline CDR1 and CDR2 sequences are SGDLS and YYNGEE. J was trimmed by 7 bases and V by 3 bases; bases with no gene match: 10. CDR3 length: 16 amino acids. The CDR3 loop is CASSGRRAGGLGELFF. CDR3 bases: TGTGCCAGCAGCGGCCGCCGGGCGGGGGGGCTCGGGGAGCTGTTTTTT.

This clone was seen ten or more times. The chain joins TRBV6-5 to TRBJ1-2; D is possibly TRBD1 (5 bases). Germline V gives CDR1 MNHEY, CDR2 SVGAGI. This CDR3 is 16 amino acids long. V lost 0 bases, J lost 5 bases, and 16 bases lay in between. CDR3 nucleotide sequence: TGTGCCAGCAGTTACTCGTCGGCACAGGTGGGGTATGGCTACACCTTC. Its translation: CASSYSSAQVGYGYTF.

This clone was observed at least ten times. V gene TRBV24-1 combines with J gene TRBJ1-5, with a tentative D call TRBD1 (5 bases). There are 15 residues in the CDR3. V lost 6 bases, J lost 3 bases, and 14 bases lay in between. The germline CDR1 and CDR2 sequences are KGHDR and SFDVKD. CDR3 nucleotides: TGTGCCACCAGTCGACGGCTGGACAACAATCAGCCCCAGCATTTT. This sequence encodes CATSRRLDNNQPQHF.

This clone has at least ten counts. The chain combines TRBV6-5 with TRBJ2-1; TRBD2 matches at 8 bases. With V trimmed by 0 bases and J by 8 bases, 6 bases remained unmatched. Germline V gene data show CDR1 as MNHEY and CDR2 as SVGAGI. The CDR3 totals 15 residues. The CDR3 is CASSYSRRTSHEQFF. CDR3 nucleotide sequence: TGTGCCAGCAGTTACTCACGTCGGACTAGCCATGAGCAGTTCTTC.

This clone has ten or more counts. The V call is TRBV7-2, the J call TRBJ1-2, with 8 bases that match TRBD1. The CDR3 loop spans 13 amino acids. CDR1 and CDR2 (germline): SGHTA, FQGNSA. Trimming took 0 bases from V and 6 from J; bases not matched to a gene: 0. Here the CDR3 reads CASSLATGDGYTF. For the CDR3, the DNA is TGTGCCAGCAGCTTAGCGACAGGGGATGGCTACACCTTC.

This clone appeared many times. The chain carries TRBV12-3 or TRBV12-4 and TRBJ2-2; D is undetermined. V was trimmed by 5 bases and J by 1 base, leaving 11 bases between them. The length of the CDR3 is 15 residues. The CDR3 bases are TGTGCCAGCAGTAACCGCCTAGAGAACACCGGGGAGCTGTTTTTT. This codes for CASSNRLENTGELFF.

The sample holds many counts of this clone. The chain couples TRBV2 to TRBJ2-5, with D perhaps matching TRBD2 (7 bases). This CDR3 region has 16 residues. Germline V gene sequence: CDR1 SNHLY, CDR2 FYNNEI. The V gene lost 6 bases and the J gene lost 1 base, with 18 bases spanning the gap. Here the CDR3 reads CASSASMRGLQETQYF. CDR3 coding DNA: TGTGCCAGCAGCGCCTCTATGCGGGGGCTCCAAGAGACCCAGTACTTC.

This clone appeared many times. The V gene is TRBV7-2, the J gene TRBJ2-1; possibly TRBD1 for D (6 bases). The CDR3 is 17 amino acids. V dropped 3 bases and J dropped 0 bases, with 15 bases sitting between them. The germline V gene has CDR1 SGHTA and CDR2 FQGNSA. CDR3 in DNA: TGTGCCAGCAGCTTCACTTACAGGGCCAGCTCCTACAATGAGCAGTTCTTC. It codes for CASSFTYRASSYNEQFF. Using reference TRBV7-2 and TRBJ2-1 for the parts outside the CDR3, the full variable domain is GAGVSQSPSNKVTEKGKDVELRCDPISGHTALYWYRQSLGQGLEFLIYFQGNSAPDKSGLPSDRFSAERTGGSVSTLTIQRTQQEDSAVYLCASSFTYRASSYNEQFFGPGTRLTVL.